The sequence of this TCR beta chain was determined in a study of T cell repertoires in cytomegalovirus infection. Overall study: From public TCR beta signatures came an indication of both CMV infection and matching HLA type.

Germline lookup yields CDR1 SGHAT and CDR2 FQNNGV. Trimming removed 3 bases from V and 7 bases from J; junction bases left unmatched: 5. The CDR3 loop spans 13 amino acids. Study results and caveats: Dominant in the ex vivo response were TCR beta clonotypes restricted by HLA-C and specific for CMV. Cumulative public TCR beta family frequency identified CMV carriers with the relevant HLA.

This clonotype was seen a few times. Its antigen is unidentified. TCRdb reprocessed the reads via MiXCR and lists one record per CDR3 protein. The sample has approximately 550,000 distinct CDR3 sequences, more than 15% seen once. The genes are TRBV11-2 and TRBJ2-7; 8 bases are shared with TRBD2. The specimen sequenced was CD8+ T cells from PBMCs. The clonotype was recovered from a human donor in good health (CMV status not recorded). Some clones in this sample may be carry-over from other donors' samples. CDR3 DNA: TGTGCCAGCAGCTTCGCGGGGGGCCGGGAGCAGTACTTC. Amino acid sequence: CASSFAGGREQYF.